This T cell receptor (beta chain) derives from a study of a mutant IDH1 vaccine in newly diagnosed glioma. About the research overall: Patients had received radiotherapy, temozolomide, or both previously, most receiving both.

The CDR3 is 18 residues long. V was trimmed by 4 bases and J by 5 bases, leaving 24 bases between them. The germline V gene encodes CDR1 SGHDT and CDR2 YYEEEE. The time point: baseline, week 1 (first vaccination visit). This sample's treatment: pre-vaccination baseline after standard-of-care therapy. The method was immunoSEQ multiplex PCR; TCRdb's version includes in-frame clones alone and lacks a portion of them. The sample lists some 87,000 clones; roughly 75% were seen once. The rearrangement joins TRBV5-6 to TRBJ2-2, with D unclear. This TCR was sampled from a man between 40 and 49 years old with glioma. The starting material was PBMCs, obtained from a glioma patient treated with radiotherapy, temozolomide or both. CDR3 in DNA: TGTGCCAGCAGCCCCATAAAACGGACGGGTATGGCTACCGGGGAGCTGTTTTTT. The encoded protein is CASSPIKRTGMATGELFF.